The sequence of this T cell receptor beta chain was determined in a study of human T cells and chemical hapten exposure. In TCRdb, the RACE reads were re-called with MiXCR into one record per CDR3 protein. The data contain approximately 82,000 distinct CDR3 sequences, roughly a tenth of them singletons. Time point denoted: patch test 1, 2 weeks after DPC sensitization. Treatment given: therapeutic diphenylcyclopropenone sensitization with weekly scalp DPC. Every donor had alopecia and was 18 to 70 years old; all were suitable for DPC. Germline CDR1 and CDR2: DFQATT and SNEGSKA (reference sequence). This CDR3 contains 10 residues. Remarks on this clonotype: A junction end diverges from the germline sequence, so it may reflect a read error.

The source was whole blood, collected in connection with sensitization to the hapten diphenylcyclopropenone (DPC). The clonotype comes from a man in his forties or fifties with alopecia areata. Some clones in this sample may be carry-over from other donors' samples. The chain employs TRBV20-1 and TRBJ2-5; 8 bases map to TRBD2. The CDR3 DNA is TGCGGTGCGGGGGGAGAGACCCAGTACTTC. It translates to CGAGGETQYF.